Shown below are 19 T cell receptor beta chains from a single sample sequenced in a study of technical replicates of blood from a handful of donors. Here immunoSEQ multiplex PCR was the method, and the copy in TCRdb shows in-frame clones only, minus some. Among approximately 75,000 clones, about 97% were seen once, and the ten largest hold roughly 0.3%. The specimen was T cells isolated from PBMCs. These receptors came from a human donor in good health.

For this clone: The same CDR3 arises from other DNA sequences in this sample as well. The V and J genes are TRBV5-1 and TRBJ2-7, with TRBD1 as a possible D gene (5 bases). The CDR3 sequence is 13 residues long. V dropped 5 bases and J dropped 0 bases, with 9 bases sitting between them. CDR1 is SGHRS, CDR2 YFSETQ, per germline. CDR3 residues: CASSPDISYEQYF. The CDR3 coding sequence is TGCGCCAGCAGTCCGGACATCTCCTACGAGCAGTACTTC.

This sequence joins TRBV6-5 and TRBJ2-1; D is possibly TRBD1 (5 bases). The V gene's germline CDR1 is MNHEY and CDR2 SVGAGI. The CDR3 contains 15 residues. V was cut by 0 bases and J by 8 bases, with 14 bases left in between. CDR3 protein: CASSYSAFGAHEQFF. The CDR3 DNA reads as TGTGCCAGCAGTTACTCGGCATTTGGGGCCCATGAGCAGTTCTTC.

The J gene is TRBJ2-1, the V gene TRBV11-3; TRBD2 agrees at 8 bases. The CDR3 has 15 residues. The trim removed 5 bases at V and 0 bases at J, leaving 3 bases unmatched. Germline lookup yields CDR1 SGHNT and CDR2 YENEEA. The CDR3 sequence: CASSPGTSSYNEQFF. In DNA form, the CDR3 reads TGTGCCAGCAGCCCTGGGACTAGCTCCTACAATGAGCAGTTCTTC.

The CDR3 protein is CASSGSSGTGELFF. The CDR3 nucleotides read TGTGCCAGCAGTGGGTCTAGCGGTACCGGGGAGCTGTTTTTT. The chain combines TRBV2 with TRBJ2-2; 7 positions agree with TRBD2. The V gene's germline CDR1 is SNHLY and CDR2 FYNNEI. With V trimmed by 4 bases and J by 5 bases, 4 bases remained unmatched. CDR3 length: 14 residues.

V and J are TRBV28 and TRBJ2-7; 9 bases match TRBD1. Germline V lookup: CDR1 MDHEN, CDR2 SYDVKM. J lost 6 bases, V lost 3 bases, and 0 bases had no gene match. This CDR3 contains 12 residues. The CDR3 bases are TGTGCCAGCAGTTTGGACAGGGGCGAGCAGTACTTC. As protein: CASSLDRGEQYF.

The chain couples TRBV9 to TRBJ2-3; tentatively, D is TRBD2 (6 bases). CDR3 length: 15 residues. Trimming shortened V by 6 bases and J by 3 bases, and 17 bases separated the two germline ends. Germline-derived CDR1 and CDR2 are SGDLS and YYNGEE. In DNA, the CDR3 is TGTGCCAGCACCCAGGGCGGGATTGGAACAGATACGCAGTATTTT. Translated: CASTQGGIGTDTQYF. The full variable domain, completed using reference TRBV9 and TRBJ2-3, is DSGVTQTPKHLITATGQRVTLRCSPRSGDLSVYWYQQSLDQGLQFLIQYYNGEERAKGNILERFSAQQFPDLHSELNLSSLELGDSALYFCASTQGGIGTDTQYFGPGTRLTVL.

As DNA, the CDR3 is TGCAGCGGTATAGGGACTACCACATACGAGCAGTACTTC. This sequence encodes CSGIGTTTYEQYF. The chain couples TRBV29-1 to TRBJ2-7; 7 bases align to TRBD2. This CDR3 is 13 amino acids long. CDR1 and CDR2 (germline): SQVTM, ANQGSEA. The J segment lost 4 bases and the V segment lost 7 bases, leaving 10 bases of the junction unmatched.

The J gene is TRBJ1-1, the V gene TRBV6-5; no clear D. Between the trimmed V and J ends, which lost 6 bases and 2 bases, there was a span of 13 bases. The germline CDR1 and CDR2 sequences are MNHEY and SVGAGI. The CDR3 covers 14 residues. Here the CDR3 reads CASRQQNSNTEAFF. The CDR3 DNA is TGTGCCAGCAGGCAACAGAATTCTAACACTGAAGCTTTCTTT.

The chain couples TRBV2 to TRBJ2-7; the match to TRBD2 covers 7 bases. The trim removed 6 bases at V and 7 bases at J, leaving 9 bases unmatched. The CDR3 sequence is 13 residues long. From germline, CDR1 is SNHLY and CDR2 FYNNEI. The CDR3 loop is CASRTSLNGEQYF. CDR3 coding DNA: TGTGCCAGCAGGACTAGCCTCAACGGTGAGCAGTACTTC.

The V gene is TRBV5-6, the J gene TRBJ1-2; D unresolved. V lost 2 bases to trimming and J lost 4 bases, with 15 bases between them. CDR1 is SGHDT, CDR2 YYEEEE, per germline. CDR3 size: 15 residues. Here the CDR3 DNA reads TGTGCCAGCAGCTTAAGGACTTTCGAGGTCTATGGCTACACCTTC. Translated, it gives CASSLRTFEVYGYTF.

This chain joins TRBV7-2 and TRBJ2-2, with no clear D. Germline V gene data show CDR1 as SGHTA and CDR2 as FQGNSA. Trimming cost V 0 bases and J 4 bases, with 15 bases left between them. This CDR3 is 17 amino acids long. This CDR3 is CASSLARSSGLTGELFF. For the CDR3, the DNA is TGTGCCAGCAGCTTAGCTAGGTCCAGTGGGCTCACCGGGGAGCTGTTTTTT.

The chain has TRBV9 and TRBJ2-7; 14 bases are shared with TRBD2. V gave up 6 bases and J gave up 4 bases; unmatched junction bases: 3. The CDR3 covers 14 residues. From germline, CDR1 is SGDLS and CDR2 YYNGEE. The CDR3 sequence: CASTGTSGSYEQYF. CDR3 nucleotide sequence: TGTGCCAGCACAGGGACTAGCGGGAGTTACGAGCAGTACTTC.

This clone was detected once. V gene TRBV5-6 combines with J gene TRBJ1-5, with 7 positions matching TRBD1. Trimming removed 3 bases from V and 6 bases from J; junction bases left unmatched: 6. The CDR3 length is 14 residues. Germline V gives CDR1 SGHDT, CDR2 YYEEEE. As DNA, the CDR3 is TGTGCCAGCAGCTCCCAGGGGGGAATTCAGCCCCAGCATTTT. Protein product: CASSSQGGIQPQHF.

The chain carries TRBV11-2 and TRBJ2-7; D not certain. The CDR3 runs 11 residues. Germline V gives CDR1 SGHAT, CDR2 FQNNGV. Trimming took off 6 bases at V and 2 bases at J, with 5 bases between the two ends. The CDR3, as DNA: TGTGCCAGCAGTGGGCCCTACGAGCAGTACTTC. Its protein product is CASSGPYEQYF.

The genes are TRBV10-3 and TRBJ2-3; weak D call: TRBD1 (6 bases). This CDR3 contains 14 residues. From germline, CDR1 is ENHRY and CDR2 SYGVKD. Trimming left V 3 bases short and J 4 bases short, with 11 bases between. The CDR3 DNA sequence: TGTGCCATCAGTGAATGGGGGCCCTCAGATACGCAGTATTTT. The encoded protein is CAISEWGPSDTQYF.

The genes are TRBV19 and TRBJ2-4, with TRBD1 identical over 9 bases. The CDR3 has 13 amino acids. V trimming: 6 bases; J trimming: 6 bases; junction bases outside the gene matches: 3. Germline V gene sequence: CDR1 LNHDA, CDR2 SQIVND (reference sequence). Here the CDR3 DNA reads TGTGCCAGTAGGTGGGGACAGGGAAACATTCAGTACTTC. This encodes CASRWGQGNIQYF.

The CDR3 DNA sequence: TGTGCCAGCAGTGATGGGACAGGGCATCAGCCCCAGCATTTT. It specifies CASSDGTGHQPQHF. The J gene is TRBJ1-5, the V gene TRBV28; 9 positions agree with TRBD1. The germline V gene has CDR1 MDHEN and CDR2 SYDVKM. V trimming: 5 bases; J trimming: 5 bases; junction bases outside the gene matches: 4. This CDR3 has 14 residues.

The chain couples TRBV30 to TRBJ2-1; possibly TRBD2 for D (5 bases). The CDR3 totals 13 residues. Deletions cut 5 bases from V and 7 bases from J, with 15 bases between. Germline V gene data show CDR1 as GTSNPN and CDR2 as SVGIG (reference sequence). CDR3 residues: CAWGLRWENEQFF. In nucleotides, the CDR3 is TGTGCCTGGGGACTCCGGTGGGAAAATGAGCAGTTCTTC.

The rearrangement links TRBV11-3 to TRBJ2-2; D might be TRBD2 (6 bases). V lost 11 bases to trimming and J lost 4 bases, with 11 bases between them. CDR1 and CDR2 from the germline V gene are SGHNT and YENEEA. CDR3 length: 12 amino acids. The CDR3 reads CALAGSTGELFF. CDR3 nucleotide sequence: TGTGCCCTTGCCGGGAGCACCGGGGAGCTGTTTTTT.